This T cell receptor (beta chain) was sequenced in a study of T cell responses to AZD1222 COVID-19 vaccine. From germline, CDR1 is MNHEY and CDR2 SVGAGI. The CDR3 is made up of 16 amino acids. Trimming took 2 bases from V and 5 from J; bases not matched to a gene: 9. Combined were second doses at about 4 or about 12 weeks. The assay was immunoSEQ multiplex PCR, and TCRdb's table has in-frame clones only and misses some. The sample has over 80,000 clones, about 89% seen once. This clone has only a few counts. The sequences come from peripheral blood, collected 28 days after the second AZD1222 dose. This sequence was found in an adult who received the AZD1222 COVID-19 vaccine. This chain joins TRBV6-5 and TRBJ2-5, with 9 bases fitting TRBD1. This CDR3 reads CASSYESGTGIETQYF. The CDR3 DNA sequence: TGTGCCAGCAGTTACGAGTCCGGGACAGGGATCGAGACCCAGTACTTC.